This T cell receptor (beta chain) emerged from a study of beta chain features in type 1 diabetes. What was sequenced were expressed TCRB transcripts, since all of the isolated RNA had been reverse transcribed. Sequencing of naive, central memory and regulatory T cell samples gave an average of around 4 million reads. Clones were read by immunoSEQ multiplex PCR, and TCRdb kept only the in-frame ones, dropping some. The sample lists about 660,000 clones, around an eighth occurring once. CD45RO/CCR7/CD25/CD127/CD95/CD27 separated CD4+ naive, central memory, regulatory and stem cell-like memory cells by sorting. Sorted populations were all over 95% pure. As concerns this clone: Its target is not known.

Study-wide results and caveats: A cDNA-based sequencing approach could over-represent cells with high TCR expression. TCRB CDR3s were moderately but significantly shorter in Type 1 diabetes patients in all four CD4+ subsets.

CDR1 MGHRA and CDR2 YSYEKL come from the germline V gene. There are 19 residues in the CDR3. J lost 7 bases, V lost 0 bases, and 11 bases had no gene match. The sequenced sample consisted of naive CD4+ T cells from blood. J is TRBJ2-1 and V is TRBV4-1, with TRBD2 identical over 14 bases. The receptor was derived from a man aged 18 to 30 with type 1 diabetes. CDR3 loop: CASSQDPLTSGRATNEQFF. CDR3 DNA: TGCGCCAGCAGCCAAGACCCGCTGACTAGCGGGAGGGCCACGAATGAGCAGTTCTTC.